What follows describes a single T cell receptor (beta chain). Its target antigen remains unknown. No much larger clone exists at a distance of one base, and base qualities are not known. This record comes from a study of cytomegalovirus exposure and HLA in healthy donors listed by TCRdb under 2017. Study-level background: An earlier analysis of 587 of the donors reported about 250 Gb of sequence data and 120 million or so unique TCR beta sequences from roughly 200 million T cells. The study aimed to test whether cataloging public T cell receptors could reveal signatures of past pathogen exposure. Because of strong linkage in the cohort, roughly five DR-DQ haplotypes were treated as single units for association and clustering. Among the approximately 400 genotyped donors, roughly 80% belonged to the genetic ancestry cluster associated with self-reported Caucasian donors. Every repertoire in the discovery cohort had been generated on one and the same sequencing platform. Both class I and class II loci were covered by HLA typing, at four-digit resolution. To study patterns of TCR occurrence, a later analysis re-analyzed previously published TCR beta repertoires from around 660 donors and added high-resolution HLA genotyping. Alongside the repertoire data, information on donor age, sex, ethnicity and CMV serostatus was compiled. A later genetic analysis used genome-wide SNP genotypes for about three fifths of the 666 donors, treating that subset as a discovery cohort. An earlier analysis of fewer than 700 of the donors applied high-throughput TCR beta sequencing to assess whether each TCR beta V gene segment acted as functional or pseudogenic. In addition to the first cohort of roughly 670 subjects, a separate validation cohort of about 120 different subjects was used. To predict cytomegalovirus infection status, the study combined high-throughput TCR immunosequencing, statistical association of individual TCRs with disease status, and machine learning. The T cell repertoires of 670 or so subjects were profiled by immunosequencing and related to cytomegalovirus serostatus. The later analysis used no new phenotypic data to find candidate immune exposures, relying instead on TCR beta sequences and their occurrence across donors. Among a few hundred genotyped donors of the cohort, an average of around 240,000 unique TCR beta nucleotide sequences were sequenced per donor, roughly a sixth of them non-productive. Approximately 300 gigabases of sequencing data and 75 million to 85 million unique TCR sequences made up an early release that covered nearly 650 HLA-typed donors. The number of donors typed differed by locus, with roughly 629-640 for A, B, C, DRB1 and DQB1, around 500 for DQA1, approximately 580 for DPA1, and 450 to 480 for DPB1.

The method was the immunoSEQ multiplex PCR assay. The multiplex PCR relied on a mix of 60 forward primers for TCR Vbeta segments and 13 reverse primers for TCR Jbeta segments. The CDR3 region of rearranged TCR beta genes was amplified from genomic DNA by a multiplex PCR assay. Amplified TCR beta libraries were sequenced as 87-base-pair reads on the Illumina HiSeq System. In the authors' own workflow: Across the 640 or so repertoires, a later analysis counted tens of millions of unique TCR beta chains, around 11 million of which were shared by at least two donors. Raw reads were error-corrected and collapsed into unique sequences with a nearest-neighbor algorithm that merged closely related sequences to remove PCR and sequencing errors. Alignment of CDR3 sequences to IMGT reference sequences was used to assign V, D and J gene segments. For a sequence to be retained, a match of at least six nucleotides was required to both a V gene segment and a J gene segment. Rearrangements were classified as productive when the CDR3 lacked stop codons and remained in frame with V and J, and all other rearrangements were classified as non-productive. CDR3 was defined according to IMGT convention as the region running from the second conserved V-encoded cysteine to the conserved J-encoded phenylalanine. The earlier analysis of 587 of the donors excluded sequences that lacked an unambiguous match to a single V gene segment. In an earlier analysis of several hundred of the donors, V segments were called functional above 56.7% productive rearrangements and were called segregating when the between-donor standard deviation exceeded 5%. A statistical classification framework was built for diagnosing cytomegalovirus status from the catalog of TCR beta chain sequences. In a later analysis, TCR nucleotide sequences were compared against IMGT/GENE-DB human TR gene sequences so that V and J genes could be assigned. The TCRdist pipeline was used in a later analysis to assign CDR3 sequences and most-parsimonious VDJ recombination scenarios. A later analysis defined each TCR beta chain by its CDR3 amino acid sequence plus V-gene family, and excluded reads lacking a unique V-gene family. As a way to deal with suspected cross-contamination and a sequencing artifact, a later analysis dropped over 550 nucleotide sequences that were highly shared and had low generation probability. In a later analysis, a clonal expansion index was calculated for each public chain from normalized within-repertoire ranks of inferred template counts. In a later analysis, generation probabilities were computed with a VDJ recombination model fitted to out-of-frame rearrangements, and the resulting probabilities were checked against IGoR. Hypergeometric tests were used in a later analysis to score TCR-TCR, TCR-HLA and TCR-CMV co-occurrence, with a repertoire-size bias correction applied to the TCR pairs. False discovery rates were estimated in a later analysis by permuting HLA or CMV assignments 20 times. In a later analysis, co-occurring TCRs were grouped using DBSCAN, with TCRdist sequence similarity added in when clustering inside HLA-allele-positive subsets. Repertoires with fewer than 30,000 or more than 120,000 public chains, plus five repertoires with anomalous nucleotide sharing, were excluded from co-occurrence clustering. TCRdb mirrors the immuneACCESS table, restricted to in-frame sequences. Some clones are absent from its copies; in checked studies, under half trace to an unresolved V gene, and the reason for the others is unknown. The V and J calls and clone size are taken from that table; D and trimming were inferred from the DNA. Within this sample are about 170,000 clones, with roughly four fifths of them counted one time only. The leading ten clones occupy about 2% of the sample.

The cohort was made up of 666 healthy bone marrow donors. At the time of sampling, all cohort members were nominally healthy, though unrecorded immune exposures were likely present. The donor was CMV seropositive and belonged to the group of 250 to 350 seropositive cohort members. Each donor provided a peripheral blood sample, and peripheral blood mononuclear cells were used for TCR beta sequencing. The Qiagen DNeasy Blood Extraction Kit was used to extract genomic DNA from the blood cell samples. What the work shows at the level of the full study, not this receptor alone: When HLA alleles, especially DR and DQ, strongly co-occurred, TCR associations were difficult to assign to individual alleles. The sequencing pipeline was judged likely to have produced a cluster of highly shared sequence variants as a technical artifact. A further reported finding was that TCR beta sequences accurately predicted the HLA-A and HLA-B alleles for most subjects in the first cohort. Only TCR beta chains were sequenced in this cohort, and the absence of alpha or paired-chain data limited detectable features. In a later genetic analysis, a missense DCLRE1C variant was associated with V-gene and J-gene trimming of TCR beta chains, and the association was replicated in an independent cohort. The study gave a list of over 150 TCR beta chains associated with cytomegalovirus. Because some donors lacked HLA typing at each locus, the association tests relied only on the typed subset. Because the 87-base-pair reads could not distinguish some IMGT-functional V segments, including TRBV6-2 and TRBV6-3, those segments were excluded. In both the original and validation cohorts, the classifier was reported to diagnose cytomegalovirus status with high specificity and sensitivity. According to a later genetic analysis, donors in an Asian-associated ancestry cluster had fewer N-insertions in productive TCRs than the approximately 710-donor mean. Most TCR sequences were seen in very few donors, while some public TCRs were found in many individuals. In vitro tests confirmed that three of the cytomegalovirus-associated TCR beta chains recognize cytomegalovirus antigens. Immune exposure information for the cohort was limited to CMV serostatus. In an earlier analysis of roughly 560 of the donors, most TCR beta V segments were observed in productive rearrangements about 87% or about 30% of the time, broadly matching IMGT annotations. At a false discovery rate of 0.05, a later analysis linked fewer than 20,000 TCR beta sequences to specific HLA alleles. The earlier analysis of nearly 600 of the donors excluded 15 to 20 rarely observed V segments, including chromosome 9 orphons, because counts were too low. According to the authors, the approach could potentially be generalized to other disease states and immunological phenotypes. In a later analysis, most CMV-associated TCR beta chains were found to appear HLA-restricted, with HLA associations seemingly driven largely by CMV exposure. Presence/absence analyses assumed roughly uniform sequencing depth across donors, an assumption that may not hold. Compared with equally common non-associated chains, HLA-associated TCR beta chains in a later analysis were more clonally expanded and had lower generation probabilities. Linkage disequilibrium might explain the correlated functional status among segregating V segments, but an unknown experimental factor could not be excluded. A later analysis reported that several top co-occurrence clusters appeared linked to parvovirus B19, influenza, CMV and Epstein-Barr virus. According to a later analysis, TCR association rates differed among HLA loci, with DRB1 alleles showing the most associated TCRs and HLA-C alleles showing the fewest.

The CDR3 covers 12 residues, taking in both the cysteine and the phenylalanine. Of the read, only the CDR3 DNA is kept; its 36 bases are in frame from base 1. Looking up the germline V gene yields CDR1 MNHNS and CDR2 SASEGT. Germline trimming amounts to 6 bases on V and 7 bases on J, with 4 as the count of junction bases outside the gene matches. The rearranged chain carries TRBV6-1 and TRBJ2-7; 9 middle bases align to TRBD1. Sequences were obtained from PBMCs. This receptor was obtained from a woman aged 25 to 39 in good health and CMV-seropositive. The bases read TGTGCCAGCAGGACGGGACAGGGAGAGCAGTACTTC. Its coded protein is CASRTGQGEQYF.